These 29 T cell receptor beta chains came from one sample sequenced in a study of T cells after posttransplantation cyclophosphamide. A marrow graft followed busulfan-fludarabine conditioning, with cyclophosphamide on days +3 and +4. Repertoires were generated with immunoSEQ multiplex PCR, while TCRdb's copy carries only in-frame clones and drops some. Found here are 30,000 to 45,000 clones, around 80% of them singletons; the top ten hold roughly 8.1%. The specimen comprised CD4+ T cells sorted from blood, sampled 1,700 to 2,000 days after a stem cell transplant with posttransplant cyclophosphamide. Receptors were obtained from a female patient aged 40-50 years who received an allogeneic stem cell transplant from a related donor, was CMV-positive, and had no GVHD. Some T cells could come from the graft donor.

The V gene is TRBV6-5, the J gene TRBJ1-5; TRBD1 agrees at 11 bases. The germline V gene has CDR1 MNHEY and CDR2 SVGAGI. The CDR3 runs to 15 residues. V gave up 5 bases and J gave up 2 bases; unmatched junction bases: 2. The CDR3 DNA sequence: TGTGCCAGCAGTCTGGGACAGGGGGGCAATCAGCCCCAGCATTTT. Protein: CASSLGQGGNQPQHF.

V is TRBV7-2 and J is TRBJ1-5, with 9 bases that match TRBD1. V lost 5 bases and J lost 3; bases outside the gene matches: 5. Per the germline V gene, CDR1 is SGHTA and CDR2 is FQGNSA. The CDR3 sequence is 15 residues long. CDR3 amino acids: CASSATGGINQPQHF. Written as DNA, the CDR3 is TGTGCCAGCAGCGCGACAGGGGGTATCAATCAGCCCCAGCATTTT.

The CDR3 protein is CASSPFQVMNTEAFF. The CDR3 DNA reads TGTGCCAGCTCCCCCTTCCAGGTCATGAACACTGAAGCTTTCTTT. The chain employs TRBV18 and TRBJ1-1; D unresolved. V was trimmed by 6 bases and J by 0 bases, leaving 14 bases between them. The CDR3 sequence is 15 residues long. Germline assignment: CDR1 KGHSH and CDR2 LQKENI.

The CDR3 DNA reads as TGCAGCGTTGAACTGGACAGGGGATCGGGGGATTCACCCCTCCACTTT. Translated: CSVELDRGSGDSPLHF. The V and J genes are TRBV29-1 and TRBJ1-6, with TRBD1 matching over 9 bases. V lost 2 bases and J lost 8; bases outside the gene matches: 10. From germline, CDR1 is SQVTM and CDR2 ANQGSEA. The CDR3 consists of 16 residues.

The rearrangement uses TRBV29-1 and TRBJ1-1; no reliable D call. V lost 3 bases and J 0 bases, leaving 5 bases between the germline ends. The germline gives CDR1 SQVTM, CDR2 ANQGSEA. The CDR3 has 12 residues. The CDR3 sequence: CSVEQLNTEAFF. The CDR3 DNA follows: TGCAGCGTTGAGCAGTTGAACACTGAAGCTTTCTTT.

This clone was seen only a few times. The chain links TRBV19 to TRBJ1-3; D is ambiguous. Trimming shortened V by 3 bases and J by 0 bases, and 3 bases separated the two germline ends. There are 13 residues in the CDR3. The germline CDR1 and CDR2 sequences are LNHDA and SQIVND (reference sequence). The DNA of the CDR3 is TGTGCCAGTAGTATCAACTCTGGAAACACCATATATTTT. This translates into CASSINSGNTIYF.

The chain recombines TRBV5-6 with TRBJ2-3, with D possibly TRBD1 on 6 matching bases. The CDR3 length is 15 residues. The V and J ends lost 0 bases and 2 bases respectively, with 10 bases between them. From germline, CDR1 is SGHDT and CDR2 YYEEEE. DNA for the CDR3: TGTGCCAGCAGCTTGGCAACAGGGATCACAGATACGCAGTATTTT. Amino acids: CASSLATGITDTQYF.

The gene calls are TRBV5-1 and TRBJ2-2, with D unclear. V gave up 2 bases and J gave up 4 bases, with 15 bases separating them. CDR1 is SGHRS, CDR2 YFSETQ, per germline. The CDR3 runs to 16 residues. CDR3 in amino acids: CASSFPPGQFTGELFF. CDR3 bases: TGCGCCAGCAGCTTTCCCCCAGGCCAGTTCACCGGGGAGCTGTTTTTT.

The genes are TRBV14 and TRBJ2-1; D might be TRBD1 (6 bases). Germline V gives CDR1 SGHDN, CDR2 FVKESK. The CDR3 has 16 amino acids. V lost 4 bases to trimming and J lost 7 bases, with 20 bases between them. CDR3 DNA: TGTGCCAGCAGCCCTGTAGACGGTCATAGGGGGAATGAGCAGTTCTTC. Amino acids: CASSPVDGHRGNEQFF.

This clone has only one observation. This chain joins TRBV7-6 and TRBJ2-5, with TRBD2 as a possible D gene (6 bases). This CDR3 contains 15 residues. The V end was cut by 3 bases, the J end by 4 bases, with 15 bases between. Germline lookup yields CDR1 SGHVS and CDR2 FNYEAQ. CDR3 nucleotide sequence: TGTGCCAGCAGCTTGATGACCGGGACTTTAGAGACCCAGTACTTC. As protein: CASSLMTGTLETQYF.

The table lists this clone with a few counts. The chain is built from TRBV15 and TRBJ1-5; D is ambiguous. Germline assignment: CDR1 LNHNV and CDR2 YYDKDF (reference sequence). CDR3 size: 16 residues. V was clipped by 0 bases and J by 0 bases, with 9 bases between them. The DNA of the CDR3 is TGTGCCACCAGCAGAGATGGAGGGTCTAGCAATCAGCCCCAGCATTTT. Amino acids: CATSRDGGSSNQPQHF.

This clone was picked up a small number of times. The chain is built from TRBV29-1 and TRBJ2-3, with TRBD2 matching over 9 bases. The germline gives CDR1 SQVTM, CDR2 ANQGSEA. The CDR3 is 15 residues long. The V gene end was trimmed by 5 bases and the J gene end by 5 bases; junction bases not matched to a gene: 11. The CDR3 loop reads CSVPPGRGGQDTQYF. The CDR3, as DNA: TGCAGCGTTCCCCCGGGGCGGGGGGGCCAAGATACGCAGTATTTT.

This chain connects TRBV10-3 to TRBJ1-6; 8 bases are a match to TRBD1. The CDR3 runs to 15 residues. After removal of 2 bases from V and 15 bases from J, the junction contained 12 bases not matched to a gene. Germline V CDR1 and CDR2: ENHRY, SYGVKD. Here the CDR3 reads CAISERGQASRHLHF. CDR3 nucleotides: TGTGCCATCAGTGAGCGGGGACAGGCCTCTAGGCACCTCCACTTT.

The V call is TRBV6-1, the J call TRBJ2-2; 9 nucleotides agree with TRBD1. Germline CDR1 is MNHNS and CDR2 is SASEGT. The junction had 6 bases not matched to a gene; V was cut back by 6 bases and J by 4 bases. CDR3 length equals 15 residues. The CDR3 sequence: CASRTGTGPTGELFF. The CDR3, as DNA: TGTGCCAGCAGAACCGGGACAGGGCCCACCGGGGAGCTGTTTTTT.

The gene calls are TRBV4-3 and TRBJ2-2; D call uncertain. The CDR3 is 15 amino acids. The V gene lost 1 base and the J gene lost 1 base, with 7 bases spanning the gap. Germline-derived CDR1 and CDR2 are LGHNA and YSLEER. The CDR3 sequence is CASSQASGNTGELFF. The CDR3 DNA reads TGCGCCAGCAGCCAAGCTTCCGGGAACACCGGGGAGCTGTTTTTT.

A single count supports this clone. The V call is TRBV19, the J call TRBJ2-3; a weak D match, TRBD1 (6 bases). Deletions cut 4 bases from V and 5 bases from J, with 19 bases between. The CDR3 extends over 16 amino acids. Per the germline V gene, CDR1 is LNHDA and CDR2 is SQIVND (reference sequence). CDR3 region: CASSTTGTQHRDTQYF. The CDR3 nucleotides read TGTGCCAGTAGTACTACCGGGACACAGCATCGAGATACGCAGTATTTT.

This chain connects TRBV7-3 to TRBJ2-1, with 7 bases fitting TRBD2. The CDR3 runs to 16 residues. Unmatched junction bases numbered 15, after V lost 5 bases and J lost 8 bases. CDR1 is SGHTA and CDR2 is FQGTGA in the germline V gene. This CDR3 reads CASSQGWRGSRDEQFF. CDR3 sequence (DNA): TGTGCCAGCAGCCAAGGTTGGCGGGGGTCCCGGGATGAGCAGTTCTTC.

This clone was found once. The chain employs TRBV19 and TRBJ1-5, with D perhaps TRBD1 (5 bases). The V gene lost 3 bases and the J gene lost 0 bases, with 9 bases spanning the gap. Germline V gene data show CDR1 as LNHDA and CDR2 as SQIVND (reference sequence). The CDR3 sequence is 15 residues long. CDR3: CASSISGNSNQPQHF. CDR3 DNA: TGTGCCAGTAGTATCTCAGGGAATAGCAATCAGCCCCAGCATTTT.

The chain is built from TRBV11-2 and TRBJ2-2, with 7 bases that match TRBD1. The CDR3 sequence is 15 residues long. Germline CDR1 reads SGHAT; CDR2 reads FQNNGV. V lost 5 bases to trimming and J lost 1 base; unmatched junction nucleotides: 4. DNA for the CDR3: TGTGCCAGCAGCAAAGCAGGGGGGAACACCGGGGAGCTGTTTTTT. Encoded protein: CASSKAGGNTGELFF. The variable domain in full, with the rest retrieved from reference TRBV11-2 and TRBJ2-2, is EAGVAQSPRYKIIEKRQSVAFWCNPISGHATLYWYQQILGQGPKLLIQFQNNGVVDDSQLPKDRFSAERLKGVDSTLKIQPAKLEDSAVYLCASSKAGGNTGELFFGEGSRLTVL.

The chain recombines TRBV5-1 with TRBJ1-1, with 12 bases fitting TRBD1. The J segment lost 10 bases and the V segment lost 2 bases, leaving 12 bases of the junction unmatched. Looked up from germline, CDR1 is SGHRS and CDR2 is YFSETQ. The CDR3 spans 16 residues. CDR3 residues: CASSLPAGTGGEGAFF. Here the CDR3 DNA reads TGCGCCAGCAGCTTACCAGCGGGGACAGGGGGCGAAGGAGCTTTCTTT.

The chain is built from TRBV5-1 and TRBJ2-7; TRBD1 is a possible D gene (7 bases). V was pared by 3 bases and J by 0 bases, with 13 bases between. CDR1 and CDR2 from the germline V gene are SGHRS and YFSETQ. The CDR3 runs 15 residues. CDR3 DNA: TGCGCCAGCAGCTGGAGGGGACAGAGCTCCTACGAGCAGTACTTC. It specifies CASSWRGQSSYEQYF.

The CDR3 DNA is TGTGCCAGCAGTCCATGGGACACTAGCACAGATACGCAGTATTTT. This sequence encodes CASSPWDTSTDTQYF. This chain links TRBV28 with TRBJ2-3, with D possibly matching TRBD1 (6 bases). Germline assignment: CDR1 MDHEN and CDR2 SYDVKM. The CDR3 runs 15 residues. V lost 5 bases and J lost 0, with 12 bases in between.

Only a few counts were recorded for this clone. The chain uses TRBV19 and TRBJ1-2, with TRBD1 as a possible D gene (6 bases). The V and J ends lost 1 base and 8 bases respectively, with 11 bases between them. CDR1 is LNHDA, CDR2 SQIVND, per germline (reference sequence). This CDR3 is 13 amino acids long. The CDR3 DNA sequence: TGTGCCAGTAGTATAGGTACAGGGAAAGGCTACACCTTC. Its protein product is CASSIGTGKGYTF.

This clone has only one observation. The chain recombines TRBV29-1 with TRBJ1-2, with D possibly matching TRBD1 (5 bases). V shed 7 bases and J shed 4 bases, with 19 bases lying between them. CDR3 length equals 14 residues. The V gene's germline CDR1 is SQVTM and CDR2 ANQGSEA. The chain's CDR3 is CSAQGTAFPYGYTF. Here the CDR3 DNA reads TGCAGCGCCCAGGGTACCGCTTTCCCCTATGGCTACACCTTC.

J is TRBJ1-1 and V is TRBV2; D is possibly TRBD1 (5 bases). The length of the CDR3 is 14 residues. Germline CDR1 and CDR2: SNHLY and FYNNEI. V was trimmed by 0 bases and J by 1 base, leaving 6 bases between them. The CDR3 DNA is TGTGCCAGCAGTGAAGCAAGGGGGAACACTGAAGCTTTCTTT. Its translation: CASSEARGNTEAFF.

As concerns this clone: The sample has other DNA sequences that encode this CDR3 too. The genes are TRBV7-9 and TRBJ2-7; TRBD1 agrees at 8 bases. The CDR3 runs 14 residues. The ends lost 5 bases at V and 0 bases at J; junction bases unmatched: 3. Germline V gene sequence: CDR1 SEHNR, CDR2 FQNEAQ (reference sequence). The CDR3 protein is CASSPGTGSYEQYF. CDR3 bases: TGTGCCAGCAGCCCCGGGACAGGCTCCTACGAGCAGTACTTC.

The chain links TRBV18 to TRBJ1-4, with D unresolved. CDR3 length equals 16 residues. Germline assignment: CDR1 KGHSH and CDR2 LQKENI. With 5 bases removed from V and 2 bases from J, the gap between germline ends came to 15 bases. DNA for the CDR3: TGTGCCAGCTCATCCCCCCTCGACGGGACTAATGAAAAACTGTTTTTT. Its protein is CASSSPLDGTNEKLFF. The variable domain in full, completed from reference TRBV18 and TRBJ1-4, reads NAGVMQNPRHLVRRRGQEARLRCSPMKGHSHVYWYRQLPEEGLKFMVYLQKENIIDESGMPKERFSAEFPKEGPSILRIQQVVRGDSAAYFCASSSPLDGTNEKLFFGSGTQLSVL.

The chain couples TRBV27 to TRBJ1-1; the match to TRBD1 covers 8 bases. CDR1 is MNHEY and CDR2 is SMNVEV in the germline V gene (reference sequence). The CDR3 has 14 amino acids. Trimming cost V 5 bases and J 0 bases; bases outside gene matches: 2. The CDR3 DNA follows: TGTGCCAGCAGTCCGGGACAGGTGAACACTGAAGCTTTCTTT. Translation gives CASSPGQVNTEAFF.

This clone has a single count. The chain is built from TRBV5-1 and TRBJ2-4; 12 bases are shared with TRBD1. This CDR3 contains 20 residues. Trimming removed 5 bases from V and 0 bases from J; junction bases left unmatched: 15. Germline CDR1 reads SGHRS; CDR2 reads YFSETQ. This CDR3 is CASSFGTGGLGDLAKNIQYF. The CDR3 nucleotides read TGCGCCAGCAGTTTTGGGACAGGGGGCTTAGGGGATTTAGCCAAAAACATTCAGTACTTC.